One sample yielded the 2 T cell receptor beta chains listed below, sequenced in a study of cytomegalovirus exposure and HLA in healthy donors. Assay used: immunoSEQ multiplex PCR; TCRdb lists only in-frame clones, some missing. The profile shows 150,000 to 200,000 clones, just under 85% of them singletons. Source material: PBMCs. The receptor set was obtained from a young man in good health and CMV-seropositive.

A single count supports this clone. V gene TRBV5-1 combines with J gene TRBJ2-5; D is perhaps TRBD1 (6 bases). CDR1 is SGHRS, CDR2 YFSETQ, per germline. The CDR3 runs to 15 residues. The V end was cut by 3 bases, the J end by 4 bases, with 16 bases between. CDR3 sequence reads: CASSSPGERGETQYF. CDR3 coding DNA: TGCGCCAGCAGCTCCCCAGGGGAGAGGGGAGAGACCCAGTACTTC.

V and J are TRBV4-1 and TRBJ1-5; TRBD1 aligns across 9 bases. CDR1 and CDR2 from the germline V gene are MGHRA and YSYEKL. Trimming at V came to 1 base and at J to 4 bases, leaving 5 bases not matched to a gene. There are 16 residues in the CDR3. DNA of the CDR3: TGCGCCAGCAGCCAAGGATGGGACAGGGCAAATCAGCCCCAGCATTTT. It specifies CASSQGWDRANQPQHF.